One and the same sample provided the 27 T cell receptor beta chains below, sequenced in a study of metastatic and nonmetastatic thyroid tumors. No patient had received any treatment before thyroid surgery. TCRdb re-analyzed the PCR reads through MiXCR. Of 7,500 to 9,500 clones in the sample, approximately 40% were seen once. The sequencing sample was made of tumor tissue. The origin of the receptors is a female donor with papillary thyroid cancer or a benign thyroid nodule (not recorded which). Some clones in this sample may be carry-over from other donors' samples.

This clone was counted once. The chain recombines TRBV6-1 with TRBJ2-7, with no clear D. V was shortened by 3 bases and J by 6 bases, with 6 bases between the two germline ends. CDR3 length equals 11 residues. CDR1 and CDR2 from the germline V gene are MNHNS and SASEGT. CDR3 DNA: TGTGCCAGCAGTGATAAATCCGAGCAGTACGTC. Translated, it gives CASSDKSEQYV.

J is TRBJ1-5 and V is TRBV18; perhaps TRBD1 as D (6 bases). Trimming stripped 6 bases from V and 3 bases from J, with 18 bases between. Germline CDR1 is KGHSH and CDR2 is LQKENI. CDR3 size: 16 residues. CDR3 sequence reads: CASSLQGAGINQPQHF. CDR3 bases: TGTGCCAGCTCCCTACAGGGTGCAGGAATCAATCAGCCCCAGCATTTT.

This clone is termed medium-sized (0.01 to 0.1%). Here the CDR3 DNA reads TGTGCCAGCAGCTCCCCAGTCTCTGGAAACACCATATATTTT. The encoded protein is CASSSPVSGNTIYF. The chain recombines TRBV7-8 with TRBJ1-3; no clear D. The CDR3 extends over 14 amino acids. Germline assignment: CDR1 SGHVS and CDR2 FQNEAQ. V gave up 4 bases and J gave up 0 bases, with 7 bases separating them. Full variable domain (missing parts from reference TRBV7-8 and TRBJ1-3): GAGVSQSPRYKVAKRGQDVALRCDPISGHVSLFWYQQALGQGPEFLTYFQNEAQLDKSGLPSDRFFAERPEGSVSTLKIQRTQQEDSAVYLCASSSPVSGNTIYFGEGSWLTVV.

This clone was detected a few times. The chain carries TRBV27 and TRBJ2-3; D possibly corresponds to TRBD2 (6 bases). V lost 0 bases, J lost 0 bases, and 7 bases lay in between. This CDR3 has 15 residues. Germline V gene sequence: CDR1 MNHEY, CDR2 SMNVEV (reference sequence). The CDR3 loop is CASSLSGGSTDTQYF. The CDR3 DNA follows: TGTGCCAGCAGTTTATCGGGGGGTAGCACAGATACGCAGTATTTT.

This clone is deemed medium-sized. The V gene is TRBV4-1, the J gene TRBJ2-3, with 9 bases matching TRBD2. The CDR3 sequence is 15 residues long. V shed 4 bases and J 3 bases; nucleotides not matched to a gene: 5. Per germline, CDR1 MGHRA and CDR2 YSYEKL. The CDR3 loop is CASSPRLAVTDTQYF. The DNA for the CDR3 is TGCGCCAGCAGCCCCAGACTAGCGGTGACAGATACGCAGTATTTT.

This sequence joins TRBV20-1 and TRBJ1-3; unclear D gene. Germline loops: CDR1 DFQATT, CDR2 SNEGSKA (reference sequence). There are 14 residues in the CDR3. V gave up 0 bases and J gave up 0 bases, with 6 bases separating them. CDR3 region: CSARDRYSGNTIYF. Here the CDR3 DNA reads TGCAGTGCTAGAGACAGGTACTCTGGAAACACCATATATTTT.

This clone was observed many times. In the same sample, other DNA sequences code for this CDR3. The chain couples TRBV2 to TRBJ2-5; the match to TRBD2 covers 10 bases. The CDR3 sequence is 16 residues long. With V trimmed by 8 bases and J by 4 bases, 13 bases remained unmatched. Germline CDR1 and CDR2: SNHLY and FYNNEI. The CDR3 loop is CASQGRASGGGETQYF. As DNA, the CDR3 is TGTGCCAGCCAGGGTCGGGCTAGCGGGGGTGGAGAGACCCAGTACTTC.

This clone is medium-sized within its sample. J is TRBJ2-1 and V is TRBV3-1, with D perhaps being TRBD1 or TRBD2 (6 bases each). CDR3 length equals 15 residues. The V gene lost 4 bases and the J gene lost 1 base, with 11 bases spanning the gap. The germline V gene encodes CDR1 LGHDT and CDR2 YNNKEL (reference sequence). The CDR3 loop is CASSRKGGSYNEQFF. CDR3 bases: TGTGCCAGCAGCCGAAAGGGGGGTTCCTACAATGAGCAGTTCTTC.

Notes on this clone: Since no conserved phenylalanine or tryptophan closes the CDR3, a read error is the likely cause. V and J are TRBV28 and TRBJ2-7, with TRBD1 matching 7 bases. With 7 bases clipped from V and 5 bases from J, the junction kept 8 bases outside the gene matches. Germline CDR1 MDHEN, CDR2 SYDVKM. This CDR3 contains 13 residues. CDR3 loop: CASTTGVLDEQYL. The CDR3 DNA reads TGTGCCAGCACCACAGGGGTTCTGGACGAGCAGTACCTC.

This clone was detected only once. This chain joins TRBV5-4 and TRBJ1-1; 8 bases are shared with TRBD1. The germline V gene encodes CDR1 SGHNT and CDR2 YYREEE (reference sequence). V dropped 2 bases and J dropped 1; count of bases not matched to a gene: 4. This CDR3 has 15 residues. This CDR3 is CASSLPTGGNTEAFF. In DNA form, the CDR3 reads TGTGCCAGCAGCTTACCCACAGGGGGGAACACTGAAGCTTTCTTT.

This clone was recorded a few times. CDR3 amino acids: CASSPTTENTQYF. The CDR3 coding sequence is TGTGCCAGCTCACCAACCACGGAGAATACGCAGTATTTT. The chain has TRBV18 and TRBJ2-3; no reliable D call. Germline loops: CDR1 KGHSH, CDR2 LQKENI. CDR3 length: 13 residues. Trimming left V 2 bases short and J 7 bases short, with 10 bases between.

In its sample, this clone was seen many times. In DNA, the CDR3 is TGTGCCAGTAGTATGGCTAGCGGGGGGGCCACAGATACGCAGTATTTT. It yields the protein CASSMASGGATDTQYF. This sequence joins TRBV19 and TRBJ2-3, with 12 nucleotides matching TRBD2. Germline trimming cut 3 bases from V and 2 bases from J; bases unmatched to any gene: 3. Germline assignment: CDR1 LNHDA and CDR2 SQIVND (reference sequence). This CDR3 has 16 residues.

The CDR3: CASGLNQPQHF. As DNA, the CDR3 is TGTGCCAGCGGCCTCAATCAGCCCCAGCATTTT. The V gene is TRBV27, the J gene TRBJ1-5; no reliable D call. V lost 8 bases, J lost 3 bases, and 5 bases lay in between. The CDR3 totals 11 residues. In germline, CDR1 is MNHEY, CDR2 SMNVEV (reference sequence).

This clone was recorded many times. The chain uses TRBV15 and TRBJ1-4; 9 nucleotides line up with TRBD1. Germline CDR1 is LNHNV and CDR2 is YYDKDF (reference sequence). The V and J ends lost 3 bases and 8 bases, in that order; junction bases with no gene match: 7. The CDR3 is 15 residues long. The CDR3 DNA reads TGTGCCACCAGCAGGGGGACAGGGTTGGGCGAAAAACTGTTTTTT. Residues: CATSRGTGLGEKLFF.

By share, this clone ranks as medium-sized. V is TRBV11-1 and J is TRBJ1-6; perhaps TRBD1 as D (6 bases). This CDR3 spans 15 amino acids. The germline V gene has CDR1 SGHAT and CDR2 FQDESV (reference sequence). Trimming removed 5 bases at V and 10 bases at J, with 18 bases between. In DNA form, the CDR3 reads TGTGCCAGCAGCGTTCAAGGGGGTTTGGAGTCACCCCTCCACTTT. Amino acid sequence: CASSVQGGLESPLHF.

This clone was counted many times. The rearrangement uses TRBV7-8 and TRBJ2-7, with 8 bases identical to TRBD2. Trimming removed 3 bases from V and 4 bases from J; junction bases left unmatched: 5. Germline V gene lookup returns CDR1 SGHVS and CDR2 FQNEAQ. The CDR3 has 14 amino acids. The CDR3 region is CASSFGGAMYEQYF. The DNA of the CDR3 is TGTGCCAGCAGCTTCGGGGGGGCCATGTACGAGCAGTACTTC.

The gene calls are TRBV2 and TRBJ1-1; 7 nucleotides align to TRBD1. In germline, CDR1 is SNHLY, CDR2 FYNNEI. V dropped 7 bases and J dropped 1; count of bases not matched to a gene: 3. This CDR3 is built from 13 residues. CDR3 nucleotides: TGTGCCAGCACGGGACAGAGGAACACTGAAGCTTTCTTT. Translated, it gives CASTGQRNTEAFF.

This clone was found many times. Since a much larger clone is just one base distant, this may be a read error. The V call is TRBV12-3 or TRBV12-4, the J call TRBJ1-2; a weak D match, TRBD1 (6 bases). The CDR3 contains 16 residues. V was shortened by 10 bases and J by 0 bases, with 21 bases between the two germline ends. The CDR3 nucleotides read TGTGCCACCCGGGGAGAGGGGGGGGGGGCTAACTATGGCTACACCTTC. Translation gives CATRGEGGGANYGYTF.

The chain couples TRBV5-1 to TRBJ2-3; D possibly corresponds to TRBD2 (6 bases). The germline gives CDR1 SGHRS, CDR2 YFSETQ. V was clipped by 0 bases and J by 0 bases, with 17 bases between them. This CDR3 has 18 residues. The CDR3 nucleotides are TGCGCCAGCAGCTTGGAGTCGCCCAGCGGGTCTAGCACAGATACGCAGTATTTT. It yields the protein CASSLESPSGSSTDTQYF.

The sample holds many counts of this clone. V is TRBV10-3 and J is TRBJ2-1; TRBD2 might be the D (6 bases). The CDR3 has 18 residues. CDR1 is ENHRY, CDR2 SYGVKD, per germline. Trimming pared 2 bases from V and 1 base from J, leaving 18 bases between. Here the CDR3 reads CAISEPPGAGRSYNEQFF. As DNA, the CDR3 is TGTGCCATCAGTGAGCCACCGGGAGCCGGTAGATCCTACAATGAGCAGTTCTTC.

This clone was detected only a few times. CDR3 residues: CASSDRGRFTGELFF. The CDR3 region has the DNA TGTGCCAGCAGTGACAGGGGGCGCTTCACCGGGGAGCTGTTTTTT. The V call is TRBV6-1, the J call TRBJ2-2; 8 positions match TRBD1. J lost 4 bases, V lost 3 bases, and 4 bases had no gene match. Germline CDR1 MNHNS, CDR2 SASEGT. This CDR3 is built from 15 residues.

The genes are TRBV2 and TRBJ2-7, with TRBD2 matching over 9 bases. V trimming: 7 bases; J trimming: 7 bases; junction bases outside the gene matches: 5. Germline lookup yields CDR1 SNHLY and CDR2 FYNNEI. The CDR3 length is 12 residues. CDR3: CASKREAGEQYF. CDR3 coding DNA: TGTGCCAGCAAGCGGGAGGCGGGGGAGCAGTACTTC.

About this clone itself: One end of the junction fails to match germline, which may point to a read error. In nucleotides, the CDR3 is TGTGCCAGCAGTGACCCGGACCCCTTC. It yields the protein CASSDPDPF. The V call is TRBV6-4, the J call TRBJ1-2, with D hard to call. The CDR3 has 9 residues. Germline loops: CDR1 MRHNA, CDR2 SNTAGT.

In its sample, this clone ranks as medium-sized. The rearrangement links TRBV9 to TRBJ1-3; 7 positions match TRBD1. The CDR3 sequence is 15 residues long. The trim removed 3 bases at V and 4 bases at J, leaving 7 bases unmatched. The germline V gene has CDR1 SGDLS and CDR2 YYNGEE. The CDR3 protein is CASSGNRDRGNTIYF. CDR3 nucleotide sequence: TGTGCCAGCAGCGGAAACCGGGACAGAGGAAACACCATATATTTT.

V and J are TRBV4-2 and TRBJ1-2; 9 nucleotides align to TRBD1. The CDR3 extends over 14 amino acids. Trimming cost V 3 bases and J 10 bases; bases outside gene matches: 9. Germline V gene lookup returns CDR1 LGHNA and CDR2 YNFKEQ. In DNA form, the CDR3 reads TGTGCCAGCAGCCAGGGGACAGGGATGATCACCTACACCTTC. This encodes CASSQGTGMITYTF.

In regard to this clone: A junction boundary mismatches the germline segment, possibly from a read error. The chain combines TRBV3-1 with TRBJ2-3, with 10 bases aligning to TRBD2. This CDR3 has 16 amino acids. Germline assignment: CDR1 LGHDT and CDR2 YNNKEL (reference sequence). CDR3 nucleotide sequence: TGTGCCAACAGCCGAAGACTAGCGGGTTCCACAGATACGCAGTATTTT. This codes for CANSRRLAGSTDTQYF.

The chain has TRBV19 and TRBJ2-7; TRBD1 matches at 8 bases. Germline assignment: CDR1 LNHDA and CDR2 SQIVND (reference sequence). The CDR3 spans 13 residues. V shed 5 bases, J shed 6 bases, and the junction held 6 bases outside the gene matches. In DNA form, the CDR3 reads TGTGCCAGTAGTCCCGGACAGGGAGGCGAGCAGTACTTC. Translated: CASSPGQGGEQYF. The whole variable domain, remainder taken from reference TRBV19 and TRBJ2-7, is DGGITQSPKYLFRKEGQNVTLSCEQNLNHDAMYWYRQDPGQGLRLIYYSQIVNDFQKGDIAEGYSVSREKKESFPLTVTSAQKNPTAFYLCASSPGQGGEQYFGPGTRLTVT.